Described below is a single TCR beta chain sequence and its context. What it recognizes is unknown. CDR3 length: 15 residues. Germline values: CDR1 SGHRS, CDR2 YFSETQ. The trim removed 4 bases at V and 2 bases at J, leaving 7 bases unmatched. This sample stems from a study of cytomegalovirus exposure and HLA in healthy donors. Donors consisted of healthy bone marrow donors. Study-wide results and limits: There were reportedly fewer N-insertions in an Asian-associated ancestry cluster than the roughly 670-donor mean, in a later analysis. In a later analysis, DRB1 alleles had the most associated TCRs; HLA-C alleles the fewest. Sequencing likely caused a cluster of highly shared sequence variants.

The PCR had 60 Vbeta and 13 Jbeta primers. Libraries were prepared by immunoSEQ multiplex PCR; TCRdb keeps only in-frame clonotypes and omits some of them. The sample gives fewer than 110,000 clones, approximately 80% of which show up once; around 4% is in the top ten. This TCR was sampled from a male donor in good health and CMV-seronegative. The chain employs TRBV5-1 and TRBJ1-2; 8 nucleotides line up with TRBD1. Input material: PBMCs. In DNA form, the CDR3 reads TGCGCCAGCAGCCACAGGGGGGATCCCAACTATGGCTACACCTTC. Its protein product is CASSHRGDPNYGYTF.